This TCR beta chain was sequenced in a study of naive and memory T cell subsets. Regarding this clonotype: Antigen specificity is unknown.

Study observations and caveats: Activation and differentiation may alter RNA-based TCR counts.

An equimolar mix of two oligonucleotides served as the beta constant-region primer for TRBC1 and TRBC2. The ligated cDNA underwent four PCR rounds using SP2 and nested alpha and beta constant-region primers. TCRdb re-derived calls from the UMI-ligation and nested PCR reads in MiXCR, one entry per CDR3 protein. The data hold some 83,000 distinct CDR3 sequences, with about 9.9% observed a single time. The CDR3 spans 18 residues. The V segment lost 5 bases and the J segment 4 bases; nucleotides outside the gene matches: 17. Germline V gives CDR1 SEHNR, CDR2 FQNEAQ (reference sequence). The genes are TRBV7-9 and TRBJ1-2; TRBD1 matches 9 bases. The clonotype was recovered from a human donor in good health. The specimen sequenced was naive CD8+ T cells from blood. DNA for the CDR3: TGTGCCAGCAGCCCCCATGCCTATTACGGACAGGGGTCCTATGGCTACACCTTC. This gives the protein CASSPHAYYGQGSYGYTF.